The 13 T cell receptor beta chains below were found in one sample sequenced in a study of T cells in Graves' hyperthyroidism and ophthalmopathy. Template material for amplifying TCR beta CDR3 regions consisted of RNA transcripts. The HTBI primer set served for first-round RT-PCR of the TCR CDR3. Using its own MiXCR run on the multiplex PCR reads, TCRdb lists one record per CDR3 protein. Of about 400,000 distinct CDR3 sequences listed, roughly 15% were seen once; the top ten hold around 20%. Material: blood. The receptors were sampled from a woman aged 55-70 years with Graves' ophthalmopathy.

This clonotype was detected many times. The chain combines TRBV5-1 with TRBJ2-3, with TRBD2 identical over 10 bases. The length of the CDR3 is 14 residues. Germline V gives CDR1 SGHRS, CDR2 YFSETQ. Trimming at V came to 4 bases and at J to 4 bases, leaving 3 bases not matched to a gene. The CDR3 loop is CASSNGLAADTQYF. DNA for the CDR3: TGCGCCAGCAGCAACGGACTAGCGGCAGATACGCAGTATTTT.

This clonotype was detected only once. The chain recombines TRBV27 with TRBJ1-6; D is ambiguous. Germline V gives CDR1 MNHEY, CDR2 SMNVEV (reference sequence). This CDR3 is built from 13 residues. V was pared by 5 bases and J by 8 bases, with 10 bases between. CDR3 nucleotides: TGTGCCAGCAGTAAACGGGAGTATTCACCCCTCCACTTT. It yields the protein CASSKREYSPLHF.

At least ten counts were recorded for this clonotype. This sequence joins TRBV3-1 and TRBJ2-3; D might be TRBD2 (6 bases). Trimming stripped 6 bases from V and 3 bases from J, with 22 bases between. Germline V gene sequence: CDR1 LGHDT, CDR2 YNNKEL (reference sequence). The CDR3 has 17 residues. The CDR3 DNA sequence: TGTGCCAGCAGACCCGGGAGCGGAGTGGTTGGTACAGATACGCAGTATTTT. This codes for CASRPGSGVVGTDTQYF.

This clonotype was recorded at least ten times. This sequence joins TRBV20-1 and TRBJ1-1; D is undetermined. Germline V lookup: CDR1 DFQATT, CDR2 SNEGSKA (reference sequence). CDR3 length equals 13 residues. The ends were cut back, 1 base at V and 3 bases at J, with 9 bases in the middle. The DNA of the CDR3 is TGCAGTGCTAGAGGGGCGTTGGACACTGAAGCTTTCTTT. Translated, it gives CSARGALDTEAFF.

This clonotype appeared many times. The chain recombines TRBV7-9 with TRBJ1-1, with D tentatively TRBD1 (5 bases). The length of the CDR3 is 14 residues. Germline V CDR1 and CDR2: SEHNR, FQNEAQ (reference sequence). Deletions cut 7 bases from V and 3 bases from J, with 15 bases between. The CDR3 loop is CASKLRVVDTEAFF. DNA of the CDR3: TGTGCCAGCAAACTCAGGGTAGTTGACACTGAAGCTTTCTTT.

V usage is TRBV20-1 and J usage is TRBJ2-4; D tentatively fits TRBD1 or TRBD2 (5 bases each). The V end lost 0 bases, the J end lost 5 bases, and 14 bases lay between the germline ends. There are 15 residues in the CDR3. Germline CDR1 DFQATT, CDR2 SNEGSKA (reference sequence). CDR3 loop: CSAREWRRDQNIQYF. The DNA for the CDR3 is TGCAGTGCTAGAGAGTGGAGACGGGACCAAAACATTCAGTACTTC.

Ten or more counts support this clonotype. The chain is built from TRBV12-3 or TRBV12-4 and TRBJ2-7; D possibly matches TRBD1 or TRBD2 (5 bases each). This CDR3 has 14 residues. V was clipped by 3 bases and J by 0 bases, with 9 bases between them. CDR3 in amino acids: CASSFEGSSYEQYF. The CDR3 bases are TGTGCCAGCAGTTTTGAGGGGAGCTCCTACGAGCAGTACTTC.

This clonotype was counted a few times. The chain couples TRBV20-1 to TRBJ1-1, with a possible D match to TRBD1 (6 bases). The germline CDR1 and CDR2 sequences are DFQATT and SNEGSKA (reference sequence). Deletions cut 6 bases from V and 1 base from J, with 12 bases between. The length of the CDR3 is 13 residues. For the CDR3, the DNA is TGCAGTGCCGACACGGGGGCGAACACTGAAGCTTTCTTT. This sequence encodes CSADTGANTEAFF.

This clonotype was seen ten or more times. V gene TRBV11-2 combines with J gene TRBJ2-1; 8 nucleotides line up with TRBD2. The CDR3 spans 15 residues. V trimming: 0 bases; J trimming: 8 bases; junction bases outside the gene matches: 6. The V gene's germline CDR1 is SGHAT and CDR2 FQNNGV. CDR3 in DNA: TGTGCCAGCAGCTTAGAAGGGACTAGTTCGCATGAGCAGTTCTTC. Amino acids: CASSLEGTSSHEQFF.

The rearrangement links TRBV12-3 or TRBV12-4 to TRBJ1-1; D is ambiguous. V was shortened by 4 bases and J by 9 bases, with 18 bases between the two germline ends. The CDR3 has 14 residues. This CDR3 is CASSSAASRNQAFF. The DNA of the CDR3 is TGTGCCAGCAGTTCCGCGGCCTCCCGGAACCAAGCTTTCTTT.

This clonotype appeared many times. The J gene is TRBJ2-1, the V gene TRBV2; 9 bases align to TRBD2. Unmatched junction bases numbered 5, after V lost 5 bases and J lost 3 bases. The CDR3 spans 15 residues. Germline assignment: CDR1 SNHLY and CDR2 FYNNEI. CDR3 DNA: TGTGCCAGCAGTTCTAGACTAGCGGTCTACAATGAGCAGTTCTTC. Translated: CASSSRLAVYNEQFF.

This chain joins TRBV5-1 and TRBJ1-4, with a possible D match to TRBD1 (6 bases). The germline V and J ends were trimmed by 4 bases and 7 bases, with 17 bases remaining between them. Germline CDR1 and CDR2: SGHRS and YFSETQ. The CDR3 loop spans 15 amino acids. The chain's CDR3 is CASSHMGGKAEKLFF. The CDR3 DNA sequence: TGCGCCAGCAGCCACATGGGGGGCAAGGCTGAAAAACTGTTTTTT.

This chain uses TRBV9 with TRBJ2-7; 13 nucleotides line up with TRBD2. The trim removed 0 bases at V and 7 bases at J, leaving 4 bases unmatched. Per germline, CDR1 SGDLS and CDR2 YYNGEE. The CDR3 extends over 15 amino acids. CDR3: CASSVGLAGGVEQYF. The CDR3 nucleotides read TGTGCCAGCAGCGTAGGACTAGCGGGAGGTGTGGAGCAGTACTTC.